Given below is one TCR beta chain in context. Its antigen remains unknown. Germline lookup yields CDR1 SGDLS and CDR2 YYNGEE. The CDR3 consists of 13 residues. The V and J ends lost 0 bases and 5 bases respectively, with 9 bases between them. The data belong to a study of blood T cells in healthy people across ages. Findings and limits, study-wide: The authors considered diversity estimates from one million T cells to be underestimates. Per million T cells, the diversity of TCR beta decreased roughly linearly as age advanced.

A second about 6 to 12 cycle PCR used barcoded and J-beta primers. TCRdb ran MiXCR on the 5' RACE reads and lists one entry per CDR3 protein. The sample includes fewer than 900,000 distinct CDR3 sequences, more than 40% seen only once; the top ten take under 25%. Sequenced sample: blood. This clonotype was sampled from a woman in her sixties or seventies in good health. This chain connects TRBV9 to TRBJ2-7, with D hard to call. DNA for the CDR3: TGTGCCAGCAGCGTAGCCCTTCTGGACGAGCAGTACTTC. This translates into CASSVALLDEQYF.